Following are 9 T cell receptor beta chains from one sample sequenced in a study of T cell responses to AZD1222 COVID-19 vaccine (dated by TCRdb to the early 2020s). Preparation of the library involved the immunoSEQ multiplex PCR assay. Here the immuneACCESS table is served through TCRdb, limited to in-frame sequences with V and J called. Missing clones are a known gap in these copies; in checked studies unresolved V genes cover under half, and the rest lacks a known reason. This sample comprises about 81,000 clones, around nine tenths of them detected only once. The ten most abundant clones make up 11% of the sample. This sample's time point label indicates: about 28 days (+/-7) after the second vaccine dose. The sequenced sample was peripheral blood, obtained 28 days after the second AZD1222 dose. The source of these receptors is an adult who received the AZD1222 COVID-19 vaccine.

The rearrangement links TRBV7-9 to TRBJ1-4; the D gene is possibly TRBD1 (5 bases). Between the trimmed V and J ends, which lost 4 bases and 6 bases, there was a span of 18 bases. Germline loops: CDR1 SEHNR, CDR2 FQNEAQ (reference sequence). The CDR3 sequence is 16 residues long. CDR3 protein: CASSSTPGTAHEKLFF. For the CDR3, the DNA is TGTGCCAGCAGCTCAACCCCGGGGACCGCTCATGAAAAACTGTTTTTT.

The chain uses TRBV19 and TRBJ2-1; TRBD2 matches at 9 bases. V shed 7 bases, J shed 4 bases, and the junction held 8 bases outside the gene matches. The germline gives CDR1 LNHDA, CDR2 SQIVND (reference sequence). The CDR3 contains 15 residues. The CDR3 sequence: CASMTAGGPYNEQFF. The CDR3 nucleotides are TGTGCCAGTATGACGGCGGGAGGGCCATACAATGAGCAGTTCTTC.

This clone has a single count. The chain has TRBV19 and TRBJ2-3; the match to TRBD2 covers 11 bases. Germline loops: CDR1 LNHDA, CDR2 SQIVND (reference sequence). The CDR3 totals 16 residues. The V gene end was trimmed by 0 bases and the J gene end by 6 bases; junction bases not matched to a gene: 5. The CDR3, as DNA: TGTGCCAGTAGTATAGATCTAGCGGGGGGCCCTGATACGCAGTATTTT. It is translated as CASSIDLAGGPDTQYF.

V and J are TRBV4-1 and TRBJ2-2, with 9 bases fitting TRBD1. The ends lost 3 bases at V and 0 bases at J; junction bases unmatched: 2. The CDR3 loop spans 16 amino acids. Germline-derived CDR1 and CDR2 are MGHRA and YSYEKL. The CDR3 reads CASSHRQGANTGELFF. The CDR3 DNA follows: TGCGCCAGCAGCCACCGACAGGGGGCGAACACCGGGGAGCTGTTTTTT.

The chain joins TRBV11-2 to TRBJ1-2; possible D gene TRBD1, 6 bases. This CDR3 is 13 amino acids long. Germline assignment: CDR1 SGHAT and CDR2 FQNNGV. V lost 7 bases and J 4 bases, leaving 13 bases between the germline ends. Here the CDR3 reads CASTLGGSYGYTF. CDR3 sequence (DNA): TGTGCCAGCACCTTGGGGGGCAGCTATGGCTACACCTTC.

DNA of the CDR3: TGTGCCAGCAGCCTAAAATATACGCAGTATTTT. As protein: CASSLKYTQYF. The genes are TRBV7-9 and TRBJ2-3; D gene uncertain. The V and J ends lost 5 bases and 7 bases respectively, with 7 bases between them. The CDR3 spans 11 residues. Looked up from germline, CDR1 is SEHNR and CDR2 is FQNEAQ (reference sequence). The entire variable domain, with the rest obtained from reference TRBV7-9 and TRBJ2-3, is as follows: DTGVSQNPRHKITKRGQNVTFRCDPISEHNRLYWYRQTLGQGPEFLTYFQNEAQLEKSRLLSDRFSAERPKGSFSTLEIQRTEQGDSAMYLCASSLKYTQYFGPGTRLTVL.

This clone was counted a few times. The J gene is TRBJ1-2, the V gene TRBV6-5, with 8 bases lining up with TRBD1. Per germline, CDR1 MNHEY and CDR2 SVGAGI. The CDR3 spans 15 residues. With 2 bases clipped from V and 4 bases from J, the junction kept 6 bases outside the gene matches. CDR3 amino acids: CASSYNRGGGYGYTF. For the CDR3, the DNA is TGTGCCAGCAGTTACAACAGGGGGGGCGGCTATGGCTACACCTTC.

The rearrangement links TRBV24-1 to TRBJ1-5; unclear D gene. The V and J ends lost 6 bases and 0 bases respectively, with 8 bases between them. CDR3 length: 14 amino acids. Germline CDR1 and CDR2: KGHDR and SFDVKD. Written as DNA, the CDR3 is TGTGCCACCAGTAAGGGTCTTAGCAATCAGCCCCAGCATTTT. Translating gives CATSKGLSNQPQHF.

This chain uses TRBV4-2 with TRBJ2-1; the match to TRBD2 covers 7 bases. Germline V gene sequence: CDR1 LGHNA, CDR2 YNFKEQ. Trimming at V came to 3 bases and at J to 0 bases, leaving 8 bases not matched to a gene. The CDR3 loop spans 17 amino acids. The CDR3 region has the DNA TGTGCCAGCAGCCAGGTTAGCGGGCGCAGCTCCTACAATGAGCAGTTCTTC. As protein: CASSQVSGRSSYNEQFF.